The clone carrying this T cell receptor (beta chain) has a count of ten or more. As yet, its antigen is unknown. In patients aged 18 to 65, hyperthyroidism was newly diagnosed, with duration under 2 months. These data are taken from a study of T cells in Graves' hyperthyroidism and ophthalmopathy. Turning to the study itself: Peripheral blood was secured at the point of initial diagnosis, before any treatment. Study-wide results and caveats: In validation, the model predicted ophthalmopathy. These predictions came a median about 6 months before onset.

In germline, CDR1 is SGHVS, CDR2 FNYEAQ. The CDR3 runs 13 residues. Trimming shortened V by 6 bases and J by 1 base, and 9 bases separated the two germline ends. RNA transcripts provided the source from which TCR beta CDR3 regions were amplified. The TCR CDR3 was amplified in a first-round RT-PCR using the HTBI primer set. TCRdb reanalysed the multiplex PCR reads using MiXCR and keeps one entry per CDR3 protein. Of some 350,000 distinct CDR3 sequences in the sample, 25% were seen once. Source material: blood. The receptor comes from a man between 45 and 60 years old with Graves' hyperthyroidism. The V call is TRBV7-6, the J call TRBJ1-1, with D maybe TRBD1 (5 bases). This chain's CDR3 is CASRGDQNTEAFF. The CDR3 DNA sequence: TGTGCCAGCAGGGGGGACCAGAACACTGAAGCTTTCTTT.